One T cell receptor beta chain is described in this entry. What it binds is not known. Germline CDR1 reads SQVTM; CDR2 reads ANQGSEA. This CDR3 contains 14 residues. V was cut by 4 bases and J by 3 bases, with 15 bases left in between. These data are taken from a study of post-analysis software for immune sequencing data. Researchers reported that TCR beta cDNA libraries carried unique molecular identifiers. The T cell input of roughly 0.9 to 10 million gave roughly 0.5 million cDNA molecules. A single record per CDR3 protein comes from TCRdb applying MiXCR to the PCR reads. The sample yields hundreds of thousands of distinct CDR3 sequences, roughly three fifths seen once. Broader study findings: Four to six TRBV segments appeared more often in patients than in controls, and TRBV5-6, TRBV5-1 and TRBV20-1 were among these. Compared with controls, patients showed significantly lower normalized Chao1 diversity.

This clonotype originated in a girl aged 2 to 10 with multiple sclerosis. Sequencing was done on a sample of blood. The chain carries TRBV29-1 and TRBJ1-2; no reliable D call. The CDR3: CSVVGSESYYGYTF. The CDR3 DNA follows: TGCAGCGTTGTCGGGTCAGAGTCGTACTATGGCTACACCTTC.